Listed below are T cell receptor beta chains from one sample, sequenced in a study of cytomegalovirus exposure and HLA in healthy donors. Using immunoSEQ multiplex PCR, the repertoire was profiled, and TCRdb retains in-frame clones only, with some absent. This sample has nearly 110,000 clones; roughly 70% occur once, and the top ten carry 2.5% to 3.5%. Specimen: PBMCs. The receptors come from a male donor in good health and CMV-seropositive. Each CDR3 is given with its conserved first and last residue. D genes are given only for firm matches. Clone size is stated in some rows and not others, as once, few, many or a class when expanded.

clone_size	d_call	v_call	j_call	cdr3_aa	cdr3_nt
-	TRBD1	TRBV5-4	TRBJ2-1	CASAAWAGTAGHEQFF	TGTGCCAGCGCCGCTTGGGCCGGGACAGCCGGACATGAGCAGTTCTTC
few	TRBD1	TRBV7-8	TRBJ2-3	CASSLQGAEDTQYF	TGTGCCAGCAGCTTACAGGGGGCAGAGGATACGCAGTATTTT
-	-	TRBV28	TRBJ1-2	CASTGAITHF	TGTGCCAGCACGGGAGCTATAACCCACTTC
-	TRBD2	TRBV5-4	TRBJ2-3	CASSNSGRGADTQYF	TGTGCCAGCAGCAATAGCGGGAGAGGGGCAGATACGCAGTATTTT
once	TRBD1	TRBV6-5	TRBJ2-7	CASSYSRQGAYEQYF	TGTGCCAGCAGTTACTCGCGACAGGGGGCCTACGAGCAGTACTTC
-	TRBD1	TRBV27	TRBJ1-1	CASSSDRGMENTEAFF	TGTGCCAGCAGTTCGGACAGGGGAATGGAGAACACTGAAGCTTTCTTT
-	-	TRBV30	TRBJ1-2	CAWSVGVLGGYTF	TGTGCCTGGAGTGTAGGGGTGTTGGGCGGCTACACCTTC
-	-	TRBV6-1	TRBJ2-5	CASSETPTQYF	TGTGCCAGCAGTGAAACTCCAACCCAGTACTTC
-	TRBD2	TRBV7-7	TRBJ2-7	CPVGGDTDPYEQYF	TGCCCAGTCGGGGGGGATACAGACCCCTACGAGCAGTACTTC
-	TRBD1	TRBV27	TRBJ1-1	CASRPQGYSEAFF	TGTGCCAGCAGGCCACAGGGGTATAGTGAAGCTTTCTTT
-	-	TRBV29-1	TRBJ1-6	CSAFTDNNSPLHF	TGCAGCGCTTTTACAGACAATAATTCACCCCTCCACTTT
-	-	TRBV19	TRBJ2-7	CASSIDRVASYEQYF	TGTGCCAGTAGTATAGATCGGGTGGCGTCCTACGAGCAGTACTTC
-	-	TRBV5-4	TRBJ2-2	CASSPRVVTGELFF	TGTGCCAGCAGCCCCCGCGTCGTAACCGGGGAGCTGTTTTTT
-	-	TRBV10-3	TRBJ1-2	CAMTSGVPYGYTF	TGTGCCATGACGTCAGGGGTCCCCTATGGCTACACCTTC
few	TRBD1	TRBV6-5	TRBJ1-2	CASSSDRVEGYTF	TGTGCCAGCAGCTCGGACAGGGTAGAAGGCTACACCTTC
-	-	TRBV7-3	TRBJ2-5	CASSLFGSQETQYF	TGTGCCAGCAGCTTATTCGGGTCTCAAGAGACCCAGTACTTC
-	TRBD1	TRBV30	TRBJ1-1	CAWSRRDSEAFF	TGTGCCTGGAGCCGCCGGGACAGTGAAGCTTTCTTT
-	-	TRBV4-3	TRBJ2-1	CASSLRMTATEQFF	TGCGCCAGCAGCCTACGAATGACAGCTACTGAGCAGTTCTTC
few	TRBD1	TRBV4-3	TRBJ1-3	CASSPGTGGGNTIYF	TGCGCCAGCTCGCCGGGGACAGGGGGAGGAAACACCATATATTTT
-	TRBD2	TRBV29-1	TRBJ2-2	CSVDRASGRGWSGELFF	TGCAGCGTTGATAGGGCTAGCGGGAGGGGTTGGTCCGGGGAGCTGTTTTTT
-	-	TRBV4-2	TRBJ2-3	CASSRSGVGSTDTQYF	TGTGCCAGCAGCCGGAGTGGCGTGGGTAGCACAGATACGCAGTATTTT
-	TRBD1	TRBV5-4	TRBJ2-7	CASSSGQGLTYEQYF	TGTGCCAGCAGCTCGGGACAGGGGCTTACCTACGAGCAGTACTTC
-	-	TRBV6-5	TRBJ1-3	CASTKTTSGGNTIYF	TGTGCCAGCACCAAAACCACGAGCGGTGGAAACACCATATATTTT
-	-	TRBV5-6	TRBJ2-7	CASYDSFHEQYF	TGTGCCAGCTACGACAGTTTCCACGAGCAGTACTTC